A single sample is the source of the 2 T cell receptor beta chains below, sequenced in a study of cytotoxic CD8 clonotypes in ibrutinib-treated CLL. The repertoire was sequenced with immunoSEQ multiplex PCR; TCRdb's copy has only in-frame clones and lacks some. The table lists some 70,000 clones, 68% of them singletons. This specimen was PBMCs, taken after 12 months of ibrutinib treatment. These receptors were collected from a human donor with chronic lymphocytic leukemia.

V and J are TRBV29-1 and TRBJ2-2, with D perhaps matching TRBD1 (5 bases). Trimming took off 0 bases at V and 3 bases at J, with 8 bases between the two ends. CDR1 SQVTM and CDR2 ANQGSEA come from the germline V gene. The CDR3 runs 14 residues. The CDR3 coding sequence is TGCAGCGTTGAAGAATTCAGGGACACCGGGGAGCTGTTTTTT. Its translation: CSVEEFRDTGELFF.

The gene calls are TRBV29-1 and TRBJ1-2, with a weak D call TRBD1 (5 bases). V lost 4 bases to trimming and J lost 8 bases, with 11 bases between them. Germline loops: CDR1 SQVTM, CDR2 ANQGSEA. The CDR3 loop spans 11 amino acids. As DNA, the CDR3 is TGCAGCGTTGGGGGGGAGGGAGGCTACACCTTC. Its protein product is CSVGGEGGYTF.